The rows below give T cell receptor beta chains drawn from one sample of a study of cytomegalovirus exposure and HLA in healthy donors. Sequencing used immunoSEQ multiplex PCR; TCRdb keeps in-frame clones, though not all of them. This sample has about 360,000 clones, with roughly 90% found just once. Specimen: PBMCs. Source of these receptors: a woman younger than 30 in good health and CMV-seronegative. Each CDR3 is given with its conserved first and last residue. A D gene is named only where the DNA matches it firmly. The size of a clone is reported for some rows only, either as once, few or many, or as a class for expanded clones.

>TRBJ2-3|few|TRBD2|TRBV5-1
CASSLEGTSLTDTQYF
TGCGCCAGCAGCTTGGAGGGGACTAGCCTCACAGATACGCAGTATTTT
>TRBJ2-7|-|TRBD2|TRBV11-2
CASSLGGRSYEQYF
TGTGCCAGCAGCTTGGGCGGGAGGTCCTACGAGCAGTACTTC
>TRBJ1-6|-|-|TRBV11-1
CASSLVGVTSPLHF
TGTGCCAGCAGCTTAGTCGGGGTGACTTCACCCCTCCACTTT
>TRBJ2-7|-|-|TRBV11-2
CASSLIGARGYYEQYF
TGTGCCAGCAGCTTAATCGGGGCGCGGGGATACTACGAGCAGTACTTC
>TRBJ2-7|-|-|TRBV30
CACHGGDYEQYF
TGTGCCTGCCACGGGGGAGACTACGAGCAGTACTTC
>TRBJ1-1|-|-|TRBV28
CASSLLVVGTVEAFF
TGTGCCAGCAGTTTACTAGTGGTTGGTACGGTTGAAGCTTTCTTT
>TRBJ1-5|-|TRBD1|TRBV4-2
CASSQDLLRGDSHQPQHF
TGTGCCAGCAGCCAAGATCTTCTTAGAGGGGACAGTCATCAGCCCCAGCATTTT
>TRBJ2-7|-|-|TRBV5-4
CASGRGGSYEQYF
TGTGCCAGCGGCAGGGGCGGAAGCTACGAGCAGTACTTC
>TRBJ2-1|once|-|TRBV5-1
CASSLAVDSEQFF
TGCGCCAGCAGCTTGGCCGTGGACTCAGAGCAGTTCTTC
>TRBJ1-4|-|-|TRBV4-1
CASSQVVGEKLFF
TGCGCCAGCAGCCAAGTGGTCGGTGAAAAACTGTTTTTT
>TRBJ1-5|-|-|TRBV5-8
CASRSQGGQPQHF
TGTGCCAGCAGGAGCCAGGGAGGCCAGCCCCAGCATTTT
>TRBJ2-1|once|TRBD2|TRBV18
CASSNNLAGGGEQFF
TGTGCCAGCTCGAACAATCTAGCGGGAGGTGGGGAGCAGTTCTTC
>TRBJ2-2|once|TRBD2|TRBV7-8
CASSFGLAGNTGELFF
TGTGCCAGCAGCTTCGGACTAGCGGGGAACACCGGGGAGCTGTTTTTT
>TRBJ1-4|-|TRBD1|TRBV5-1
CASRGGPTNEKLFF
TGCGCCAGCAGAGGGGGCCCAACTAATGAAAAACTGTTTTTT
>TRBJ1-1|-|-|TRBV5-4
CASSQTGTAEAFF
TGTGCCAGCAGTCAAACAGGGACCGCTGAAGCTTTCTTT
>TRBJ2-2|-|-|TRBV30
CAWSVQYTGELFF
TGTGCCTGGAGTGTACAGTACACCGGGGAGCTGTTTTTT
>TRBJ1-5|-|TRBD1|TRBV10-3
CAINRTRWHGQGVGPQHF
TGTGCCATCAATCGCACACGGTGGCACGGACAGGGAGTCGGACCCCAGCATTTT
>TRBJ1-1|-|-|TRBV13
CASRNDRRNTEAFF
TGTGCCAGCAGAAACGACAGGCGAAACACTGAAGCTTTCTTT
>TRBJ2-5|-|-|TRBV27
CASSPTGSKETQYF
TGTGCCAGCTCCCCGACTGGGTCCAAAGAGACCCAGTACTTC
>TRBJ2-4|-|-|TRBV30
CAWTAARVAKNIQYF
TGTGCCTGGACCGCCGCCCGGGTAGCCAAAAACATTCAGTACTTC
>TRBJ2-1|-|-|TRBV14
CASSQAGGYSYNEQFF
TGTGCCAGCAGCCAGGCAGGGGGGTACTCCTACAATGAGCAGTTCTTC
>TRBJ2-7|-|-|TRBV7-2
CASSLAQLVYEQYF
TGTGCCAGCAGCTTAGCCCAACTAGTCTACGAGCAGTACTTC
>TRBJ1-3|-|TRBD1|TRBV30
CAWSRLDRATSNTIYF
TGTGCCTGGAGTCGCCTTGACAGGGCCACCTCCAACACCATATATTTT
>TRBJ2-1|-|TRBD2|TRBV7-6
CASSPGGLAGRDNEQFF
TGTGCCAGCAGCCCGGGAGGGCTAGCGGGACGGGATAATGAGCAGTTCTTC
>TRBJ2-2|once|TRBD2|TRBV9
CASSVGRGGVTGELFF
TGTGCCAGCAGCGTAGGGCGGGGAGGGGTCACCGGGGAGCTGTTTTTT
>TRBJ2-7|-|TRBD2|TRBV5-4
CASSYNSGRRGFYEQYF
TGTGCCAGCAGCTACAATAGCGGGAGGCGGGGGTTTTACGAGCAGTACTTC
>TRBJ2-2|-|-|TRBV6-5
CASSEGNTGELFF
TGTGCCAGCAGTGAGGGGAACACCGGGGAGCTGTTTTTT
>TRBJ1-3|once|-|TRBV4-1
CASSQEGQGRNTIYF
TGCGCCAGCAGCCAAGAAGGCCAGGGGCGAAACACCATATATTTT
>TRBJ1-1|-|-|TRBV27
CASSLSPGRGAFF
TGTGCCAGCAGTTTATCCCCTGGCCGGGGGGCTTTCTTT
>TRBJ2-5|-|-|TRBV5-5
CASSLAGLETQYF
TGTGCCAGCAGCTTGGCAGGTTTGGAGACCCAGTACTTC
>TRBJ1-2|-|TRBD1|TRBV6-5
CASSYRDRGDGYTF
TGTGCCAGCAGTTACCGTGACAGGGGAGACGGCTACACCTTC
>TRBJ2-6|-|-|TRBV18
CASSPRETGANVLTF
TGTGCCAGCTCACCTAGGGAGACCGGGGCCAACGTCCTGACTTTC
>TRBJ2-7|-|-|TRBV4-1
CASSQFPVPGPSSYEQYF
TGCGCCAGCAGCCAATTTCCCGTCCCAGGGCCTAGCTCCTACGAGCAGTACTTC
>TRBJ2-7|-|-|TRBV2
CASSVTLDYVGEQYF
TGTGCCAGCAGTGTAACCCTGGACTATGTAGGCGAGCAGTACTTC
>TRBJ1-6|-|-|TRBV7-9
CASSLDRPASYNSPLHF
TGTGCCAGCAGCTTAGACAGACCAGCCTCCTATAATTCACCCCTCCACTTT
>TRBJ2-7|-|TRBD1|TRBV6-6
CASTSDREVNEQYF
TGTGCCAGCACCTCGGACAGGGAGGTAAACGAGCAGTACTTC
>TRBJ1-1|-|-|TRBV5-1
CASSSRPLGGTEAFF
TGCGCCAGCAGCTCACGACCCCTGGGGGGCACTGAAGCTTTCTTT
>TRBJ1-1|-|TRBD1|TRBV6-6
CASSYLGQENTEAFF
TGTGCCAGCAGTTACCTCGGACAGGAGAACACTGAAGCTTTCTTT
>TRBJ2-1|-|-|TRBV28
CASSLSGSYNEQFF
TGTGCCAGCAGTTTGTCGGGTTCCTACAATGAGCAGTTCTTC
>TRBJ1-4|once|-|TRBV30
CAWSGARRWGLFF
TGTGCCTGGAGTGGGGCCAGGAGGTGGGGACTGTTTTTT
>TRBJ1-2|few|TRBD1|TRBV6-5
CASSKDRGLGYTF
TGTGCCAGCAGTAAGGACAGGGGGCTTGGCTACACCTTC
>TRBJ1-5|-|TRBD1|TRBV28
CASTLRGGVGNQPQHF
TGTGCCAGCACCTTGAGAGGGGGCGTTGGCAATCAGCCCCAGCATTTT
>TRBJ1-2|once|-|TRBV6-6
CASSWRDGYTF
TGTGCCAGCAGTTGGAGGGATGGCTACACCTTC
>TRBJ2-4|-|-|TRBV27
CASSFQGGPQNIQYF
TGTGCCAGCAGTTTTCAGGGGGGCCCTCAAAACATTCAGTACTTC
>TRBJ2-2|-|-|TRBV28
CASTYGGPSTGELFF
TGTGCCAGCACCTACGGAGGGCCGAGTACCGGGGAGCTGTTTTTT
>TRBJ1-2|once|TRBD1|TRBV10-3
CAISEGSRGFFGYTF
TGTGCCATCAGTGAGGGATCCAGGGGGTTTTTTGGCTACACCTTC
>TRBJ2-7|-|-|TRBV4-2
CASSQELTGDEQYF
TGTGCCAGCAGCCAAGAACTAACCGGGGACGAGCAGTACTTC
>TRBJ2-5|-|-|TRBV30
CAWSFAGRTRWETQYF
TGTGCCTGGAGTTTCGCGGGGAGGACCAGATGGGAGACCCAGTACTTC
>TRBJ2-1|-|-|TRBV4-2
CASTSPGGGEQFF
TGTGCCAGCACCTCCCCGGGTGGGGGGGAGCAGTTCTTC
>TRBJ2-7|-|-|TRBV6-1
CASSVRQAQRSYEQYF
TGTGCCAGCAGTGTACGACAGGCCCAGCGCTCCTACGAGCAGTACTTC
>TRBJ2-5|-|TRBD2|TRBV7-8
CASSLALAGGAETQYF
TGTGCCAGCAGCTTAGCCCTAGCGGGAGGGGCAGAGACCCAGTACTTC
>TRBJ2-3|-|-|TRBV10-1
CASSDPGAGHPDTQYF
TGCGCCAGCAGTGACCCCGGAGCGGGACACCCAGATACGCAGTATTTT
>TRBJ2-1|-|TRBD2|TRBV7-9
CASSLLLAGRGWGNEQFF
TGTGCCAGCAGCTTACTACTAGCGGGGAGGGGCTGGGGCAATGAGCAGTTCTTC
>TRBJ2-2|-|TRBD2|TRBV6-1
CASSEGTSGGTGELFF
TGTGCCAGCAGTGAAGGGACTAGCGGGGGGACCGGGGAGCTGTTTTTT
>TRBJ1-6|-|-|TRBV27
CASSSGERPLHF
TGTGCCAGCAGCTCGGGGGAGCGACCCCTCCACTTT